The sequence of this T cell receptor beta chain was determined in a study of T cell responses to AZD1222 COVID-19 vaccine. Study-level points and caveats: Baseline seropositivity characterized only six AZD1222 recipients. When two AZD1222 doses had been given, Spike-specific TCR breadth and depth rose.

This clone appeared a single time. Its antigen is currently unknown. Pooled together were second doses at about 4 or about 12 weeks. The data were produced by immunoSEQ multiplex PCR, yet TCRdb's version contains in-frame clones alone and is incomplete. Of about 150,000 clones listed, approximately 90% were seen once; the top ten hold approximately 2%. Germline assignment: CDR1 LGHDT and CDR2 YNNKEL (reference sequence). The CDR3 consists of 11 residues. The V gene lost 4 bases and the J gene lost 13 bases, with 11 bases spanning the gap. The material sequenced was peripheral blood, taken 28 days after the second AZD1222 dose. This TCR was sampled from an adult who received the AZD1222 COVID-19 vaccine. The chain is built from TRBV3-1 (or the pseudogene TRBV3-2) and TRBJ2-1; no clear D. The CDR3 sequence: CASSRSSLQFF. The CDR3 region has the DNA TGTGCCAGCAGCCGCTCTAGTCTACAGTTCTTC.